This T cell receptor beta chain was documented in a study of long-term antiretroviral therapy in people with HIV. Regarding the study as a whole: Neither ART adherence, viral resistance nor therapy changes were documented.

This clone is classed as medium-sized. Its specificity is not known. With survey level as its setting, the immunoSEQ assay was v3.0. It was roughly 40,000-55,000 T-cell genomes per sample that sequencing targeted. Clones were sequenced by immunoSEQ multiplex PCR, and TCRdb holds only the in-frame ones, with some missing. The sample consists of about 9,700 clones, around 75% of them appearing once. The sample was unsorted PBMCs, taken 1.8 years before starting antiretroviral therapy. The TCR sequence derives from a man aged 35 to 55 with HIV.

The CDR3 DNA sequence: TGTGCCAGCAGTGAATGGGAGGGACCTAATGAAAAACTGTTTTTT. Translating gives CASSEWEGPNEKLFF. This sequence joins TRBV2 and TRBJ1-4; D may be TRBD1 (5 bases). V was cut by 2 bases and J by 3 bases, with 10 bases left in between. In germline, CDR1 is SNHLY, CDR2 FYNNEI. The CDR3 is made up of 15 amino acids.